This T cell receptor (beta chain) emerged from a study of identical twins. Study-level results: Beta clonotypes that were abundant in cord blood contained fewer insertions, a pattern absent from memory repertoires.

A template switching step contributed a universal primer site, while unique molecular identifiers were present in the cDNA. MiXCR was run by TCRdb on the 5' RACE reads, yielding one entry per CDR3 protein. The table lists approximately 500,000 distinct CDR3 sequences, 20% to 25% of them singletons. This CDR3 contains 16 residues. Germline values: CDR1 ENHRY, CDR2 SYGVKD. Trimming removed 6 bases at V and 7 bases at J, with 22 bases between. To note about this clonotype: Antigen specificity is unknown.

Healthy Caucasians alone served as donors. Separately, the same data were catalogued under a study of T cells expressing NK-cell markers. As reported in that work: Where a handful of donors were concerned, these clonotypes also led the CD3+CD56-NKG2C+ fraction.

Sequencing used CD4+ T cells sorted from blood. The sequence derives from a woman in her late teens or twenties in good health. This chain uses TRBV10-3 with TRBJ2-1; a possible D gene is TRBD1 (6 bases). The CDR3 sequence: CAISLLGEGTRNEQFF. CDR3 nucleotides: TGTGCCATCAGCCTTCTTGGAGAGGGGACAAGGAATGAGCAGTTCTTC.